The 10 T cell receptor beta chains below come from one sample, sequenced in a study of T cells after yellow fever vaccination. A single record per CDR3 protein comes from TCRdb applying MiXCR to the 5' RACE reads. The table lists approximately 110,000 distinct CDR3 sequences, roughly 8.4% of them singletons. Sequenced here: CD8+ T cells sorted from PBMCs, sampled 45 days after the yellow fever booster vaccination. Receptors were obtained from a man aged 25-45 years who received the YFV17D yellow fever vaccine.

This clonotype came up many times. The rearrangement uses TRBV20-1 and TRBJ2-5; no firm D call. In germline, CDR1 is DFQATT, CDR2 SNEGSKA (reference sequence). V lost 6 bases and J lost 1, with 18 bases in between. The CDR3 is 15 residues long. This CDR3 is CSAAEHFGTQETQYF. The CDR3 coding sequence is TGCAGTGCAGCAGAACACTTTGGAACCCAAGAGACCCAGTACTTC.

CDR3: CASSQRVTVNTEAFF. DNA of the CDR3: TGTGCCAGCAGCCAGCGAGTGACAGTGAACACTGAAGCTTTCTTT. This rearrangement joins TRBV3-1 to TRBJ1-1; a possible D gene is TRBD1 (5 bases). The CDR3 is 15 amino acids. V shed 3 bases and J shed 0 bases, with 11 bases lying between them. Germline CDR1 reads LGHDT; CDR2 reads YNNKEL (reference sequence).

The V gene is TRBV4-3, the J gene TRBJ1-6; D might be TRBD1 (5 bases). The CDR3 has 14 amino acids. Germline CDR1 LGHNA, CDR2 YSLEER. With 0 bases removed from V and 9 bases from J, the gap between germline ends came to 9 bases. CDR3 nucleotides: TGCGCCAGCAGCCAAGATTGGGGGGGTTCACCCCTCCACTTT. Its protein is CASSQDWGGSPLHF.

This clonotype has ten or more counts. This sequence joins TRBV9 and TRBJ2-3; D is possibly TRBD1 (5 bases). The V gene's germline CDR1 is SGDLS and CDR2 YYNGEE. The CDR3 length is 13 residues. V was trimmed by 8 bases and J by 0 bases, leaving 10 bases between them. CDR3 in amino acids: CARSKGSTDTQYF. CDR3 DNA: TGTGCCAGATCAAAGGGGAGCACAGATACGCAGTATTTT.

This clonotype has more than one count but fewer than ten. The chain uses TRBV5-1 and TRBJ1-4, with TRBD1 as a possible D gene (5 bases). Per germline, CDR1 SGHRS and CDR2 YFSETQ. V was trimmed by 4 bases and J by 6 bases, leaving 13 bases between them. The CDR3 has 14 amino acids. Written as DNA, the CDR3 is TGCGCCAGCAGCAGAGGGACGGAGGATGAAAAACTGTTTTTT. Protein sequence: CASSRGTEDEKLFF.

Ten or more counts support this clonotype. The J gene is TRBJ2-3, the V gene TRBV5-1; weak D call: TRBD1 (6 bases). The CDR3 has 15 amino acids. V gave up 5 bases and J gave up 2 bases, with 15 bases separating them. CDR1 SGHRS and CDR2 YFSETQ come from the germline V gene. The CDR3 region has the DNA TGCGCCAGCAGTTCAGGACAGCTAATCACAGATACGCAGTATTTT. This encodes CASSSGQLITDTQYF.

This clonotype was detected many times. V and J are TRBV7-3 and TRBJ2-6, with 9 bases fitting TRBD1. CDR1 and CDR2 from the germline V gene are SGHTA and FQGTGA. V lost 2 bases and J lost 1; bases outside the gene matches: 9. This CDR3 comprises 19 residues. Here the CDR3 reads CASSLLGQGHQSGANVLTF. Here the CDR3 DNA reads TGTGCCAGCAGCTTATTGGGACAGGGCCATCAATCTGGGGCCAACGTCCTGACTTTC.

This clonotype appeared a few times. The chain uses TRBV7-6 and TRBJ2-7; D call uncertain. Germline-derived CDR1 and CDR2 are SGHVS and FNYEAQ. V dropped 1 base and J dropped 0 bases, with 10 bases sitting between them. The CDR3 is made up of 15 amino acids. CDR3 nucleotides: TGTGCCAGCAGCTTAGGGGCTGACGGCTCCTACGAGCAGTACTTC. Translated: CASSLGADGSYEQYF.

This clonotype was seen at least ten times. The rearrangement links TRBV20-1 to TRBJ2-1, with a possible D match to TRBD1 (6 bases). V was shortened by 6 bases and J by 6 bases, with 15 bases between the two germline ends. The CDR3 loop spans 13 amino acids. Germline assignment: CDR1 DFQATT and CDR2 SNEGSKA (reference sequence). The CDR3 DNA sequence: TGCAGTGCCAGACAGGTTCTGGTCAATGAGCAGTTCTTC. As protein: CSARQVLVNEQFF.

This clonotype was seen ten or more times. The CDR3 spells CASSPGNSRSTDTQYF. The DNA of the CDR3 is TGCGCCAGCAGCCCCGGGAACTCCCGGTCCACAGATACGCAGTATTTT. This sequence joins TRBV4-3 and TRBJ2-3; tentative D call: TRBD2 (5 bases). Trimming removed 4 bases from V and 2 bases from J, with 16 bases in between. The CDR3 contains 16 residues. Germline V gene lookup returns CDR1 LGHNA and CDR2 YSLEER.